A selection of T cell receptor beta chains follows, all from one sample in a study of multiple sclerosis patients with progressive multifocal leukoencephalopathy. This table comes from immunoSEQ multiplex PCR, and its TCRdb copy is limited to in-frame clones, with some not included. The sample includes under 30,000 clones, 75% to 95% of them seen just once. The specimen comprised PBMCs, sampled from a patient treated with natalizumab. Every receptor here comes from a young man with multiple sclerosis. The CDR3 runs from the conserved cysteine through the conserved F or W. A D gene is named only where the DNA matches it firmly. The listing skips clone size in some rows; elsewhere it reads once, few, many or a size class.

v_call	clone_size	d_call	j_call	cdr3_aa	cdr3_nt
TRBV4-3	-	-	TRBJ2-1	CASSNRGGDLTRYNEQFF	TGCGCCAGCAGCAACAGAGGAGGAGACTTGACGCGCTACAATGAGCAGTTCTTC
TRBV21-1	-	-	TRBJ2-7	CASSKVLVSLAEEFHYEQYF	TGTGCCAGCAGCAAAGTCTTAGTAAGCCTAGCGGAAGAGTTCCACTACGAGCAGTACTTC
TRBV18	-	TRBD2	TRBJ2-1	CASSPGLAGYSSYNEQFF	TGTGCCAGCTCACCGGGACTAGCGGGTTACAGCTCCTACAATGAGCAGTTCTTC
TRBV11-2	-	-	TRBJ1-2	CASSLEPTGSGYGYTF	TGTGCCAGCAGCTTAGAACCTACAGGTTCCGGCTATGGCTACACCTTC
TRBV10-1	few	-	TRBJ1-5	CASSWTDSEPQHF	TGCGCCAGCAGTTGGACCGACTCAGAGCCCCAGCATTTT
TRBV5-6	-	TRBD2	TRBJ2-1	CASSLALAGAHEQFF	TGTGCCAGCAGCTTGGCGCTAGCGGGAGCGCATGAGCAGTTCTTC
TRBV7-2	-	-	TRBJ2-1	CASSLGPAASEQFF	TGTGCCAGCAGCCTGGGCCCAGCGGCCTCCGAGCAGTTCTTC
TRBV4-3	-	-	TRBJ2-1	CASSQDPEEQLFF	TGCGCCAGCAGCCAAGATCCTGAGGAACAGCTCTTCTTC
TRBV27	-	TRBD2	TRBJ2-1	CASSPLTSGRRGEQFF	TGTGCCAGCAGTCCCTTGACTAGCGGGAGGAGAGGTGAGCAGTTCTTC
TRBV2	once	-	TRBJ2-1	CASRAQVVGNEQFF	TGTGCCAGCAGAGCTCAGGTGGTGGGGAATGAGCAGTTCTTC
TRBV12-2	-	-	TRBJ2-1	CASRLAASGRENEQFF	TGTGCAAGTCGCTTAGCGGCTAGCGGGAGGGAAAATGAGCAGTTCTTC
TRBV5-1	once	-	TRBJ1-3	CASSLGQGQSGNTIYF	TGCGCCAGCAGCTTGGGGCAGGGGCAATCTGGAAACACCATATATTTT
TRBV4-3	once	-	TRBJ1-2	CASSQDQWANYGYTF	TGCGCCAGCAGCCAAGATCAATGGGCGAACTATGGCTACACCTTC
TRBV18	-	-	TRBJ2-7	CASSPTNWGYYEQYF	TGTGCCAGCTCACCAACGAACTGGGGTTACTACGAGCAGTACTTC
TRBV9	-	-	TRBJ2-3	CASSVGGTDTQYF	TGTGCCAGCAGCGTAGGTGGGACAGATACGCAGTATTTT
TRBV19	-	-	TRBJ2-3	CASRISGDTQYF	TGTGCCAGTAGGATTTCCGGAGATACGCAGTATTTT
TRBV19	once	TRBD1	TRBJ1-1	CASRKQGYGSDTEAFF	TGTGCCAGTAGAAAACAGGGGTATGGGTCGGACACTGAAGCTTTCTTT
TRBV5-4	-	TRBD2	TRBJ2-2	CASSLGLAGDTGELFF	TGTGCCAGCAGCTTGGGACTAGCGGGGGACACCGGGGAGCTGTTTTTT
TRBV6-5	-	-	TRBJ2-1	CASGGLIYNEQFF	TGTGCCAGTGGCGGGCTTATCTACAATGAGCAGTTCTTC
TRBV27	-	-	TRBJ1-1	CASSLGGKAFF	TGTGCCAGCAGTTTGGGGGGGAAAGCTTTCTTT
TRBV6-1	-	-	TRBJ1-1	CATESALNTEAFF	TGTGCGACGGAGTCCGCCCTTAACACTGAAGCTTTCTTT
TRBV7-2	-	-	TRBJ1-6	CASTPGEGYSPLHF	TGTGCCAGCACCCCCGGGGAGGGATATTCACCCCTCCACTTT
TRBV6-5	-	TRBD1	TRBJ1-2	CASRPTGESYTF	TGTGCCAGCAGACCGACAGGGGAGAGCTACACCTTC
TRBV27	-	-	TRBJ2-7	CASSLWAGLIYEQYF	TGTGCCAGCAGTTTATGGGCAGGCCTAATTTACGAGCAGTACTTC
TRBV5-5	-	-	TRBJ1-2	CASSSSGNYGYTF	TGTGCCAGCAGCTCTTCGGGTAACTATGGCTACACCTTC
TRBV19	-	-	TRBJ2-1	CASSIAGGYSYNEQFF	TGTGCCAGTAGTATAGCTGGCGGGTACTCCTACAATGAGCAGTTCTTC
TRBV4-1	-	-	TRBJ2-7	CASSQAGPYEQYF	TGCGCCAGCAGCCAAGCGGGCCCCTACGAGCAGTACTTC
TRBV4-1	-	-	TRBJ1-4	CASSQLEGEKLFF	TGCGCCAGCAGCCAACTCGAGGGGGAAAAACTGTTTTTT
TRBV5-1	-	-	TRBJ2-5	CASSAGPEETQYF	TGCGCCAGCAGCGCGGGCCCAGAAGAGACCCAGTACTTC
TRBV5-4	-	-	TRBJ1-1	CASSFSGDTEAFF	TGTGCCAGCAGCTTCTCGGGGGACACTGAAGCTTTCTTT
TRBV2	-	-	TRBJ1-3	CASSEYGGRGNTIYF	TGTGCCAGCAGTGAATACGGTGGCCGAGGAAACACCATATATTTT
TRBV29-1	-	TRBD1	TRBJ2-5	CSAATGIQETQYF	TGCAGCGCAGCGACAGGGATACAAGAGACCCAGTACTTC
TRBV4-1	-	TRBD2	TRBJ2-5	CASSQVLAGGPGETQYF	TGCGCCAGCAGCCAAGTTCTAGCGGGAGGGCCTGGGGAGACCCAGTACTTC
TRBV19	-	-	TRBJ1-2	CASSIDRSRAYGYTF	TGTGCCAGTAGTATAGATCGTTCCAGGGCCTATGGCTACACCTTC
TRBV18	-	-	TRBJ2-5	CASSPHSGAQETQYF	TGTGCCAGCTCACCACACTCTGGAGCACAAGAGACCCAGTACTTC
TRBV9	-	-	TRBJ2-2	CASSVDPMGGRSGELFF	TGTGCCAGCAGCGTAGACCCTATGGGGGGAAGAAGCGGGGAGCTGTTTTTT
TRBV6-6	-	-	TRBJ1-5	CASSYSRQRSNQPQHF	TGTGCCAGCAGTTACTCGCGACAGAGGAGCAATCAGCCCCAGCATTTT
TRBV7-2	-	-	TRBJ2-1	CASSLAPRVDEQFF	TGTGCCAGCAGCTTAGCCCCTAGGGTGGATGAGCAGTTCTTC
TRBV7-2	-	TRBD1	TRBJ1-2	CASSRTGTNYGYTF	TGTGCCAGCAGCCGGACAGGGACTAACTATGGCTACACCTTC
TRBV4-3	-	TRBD2	TRBJ2-7	CASSQRTSGPYEQYF	TGCGCCAGCAGCCAAAGGACTAGCGGTCCCTACGAGCAGTACTTC
TRBV10-3	-	-	TRBJ1-2	CAISEASAGDEVYGYTF	TGTGCCATCAGTGAGGCGTCGGCAGGGGATGAGGTCTATGGCTACACCTTC
TRBV29-1	-	-	TRBJ2-5	CSVEVNRAETQYF	TGCAGCGTTGAGGTGAACAGGGCTGAGACCCAGTACTTC
TRBV7-9	-	-	TRBJ2-7	CASSPRQRTYEQYF	TGTGCCAGCAGCCCAAGACAGCGTACCTACGAGCAGTACTTC
TRBV6-1	once	TRBD1	TRBJ2-7	CASSETGGEQYF	TGTGCCAGCAGCGAGACAGGGGGCGAGCAGTACTTC
TRBV5-4	few	-	TRBJ1-2	CASSLVGPGGYTF	TGTGCCAGCAGCTTGGTGGGGCCTGGTGGCTACACCTTC